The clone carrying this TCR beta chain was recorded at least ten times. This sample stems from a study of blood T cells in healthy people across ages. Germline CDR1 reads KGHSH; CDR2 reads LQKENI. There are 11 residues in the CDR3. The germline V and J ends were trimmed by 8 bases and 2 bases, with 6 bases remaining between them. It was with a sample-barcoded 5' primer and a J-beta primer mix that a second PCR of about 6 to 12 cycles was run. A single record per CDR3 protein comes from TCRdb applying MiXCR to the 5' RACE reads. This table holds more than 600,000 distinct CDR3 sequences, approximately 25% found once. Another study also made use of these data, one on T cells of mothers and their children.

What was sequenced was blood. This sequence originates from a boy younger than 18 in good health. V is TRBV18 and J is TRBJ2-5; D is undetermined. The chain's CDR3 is CASSPQETQYF. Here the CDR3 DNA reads TGTGCCAGCAGCCCTCAAGAGACCCAGTACTTC.